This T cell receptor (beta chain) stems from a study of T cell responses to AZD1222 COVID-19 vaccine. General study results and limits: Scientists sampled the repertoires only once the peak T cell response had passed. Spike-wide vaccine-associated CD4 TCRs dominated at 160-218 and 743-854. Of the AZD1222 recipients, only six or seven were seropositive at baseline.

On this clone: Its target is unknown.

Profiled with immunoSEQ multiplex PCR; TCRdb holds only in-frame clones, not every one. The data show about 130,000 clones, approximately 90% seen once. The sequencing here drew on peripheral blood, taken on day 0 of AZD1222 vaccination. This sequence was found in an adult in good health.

The CDR3 region is CASSPGFSRGPLHF. The CDR3 coding sequence is TGCGCCAGCAGCCCTGGATTCAGCCGGGGACCCCTCCACTTT. The chain couples TRBV5-1 to TRBJ1-6; D not resolved. The CDR3 has 14 residues. The germline V gene encodes CDR1 SGHRS and CDR2 YFSETQ. V lost 4 bases and J 12 bases, leaving 17 bases between the germline ends.